The rows below give T cell receptor beta chains drawn from one sample of a study of blood T cell repertoires in COVID-19. Libraries were prepared by immunoSEQ multiplex PCR; TCRdb keeps only in-frame clonotypes and omits some of them. The table records approximately 440,000 clones, around 88% of them present only once. Sequenced: peripheral blood. The receptors were sampled from a woman between 45 and 60 years old with COVID-19, enrolled during active disease. The CDR3 runs from the conserved cysteine through the conserved F or W.

TRBV4-1	TRBJ1-6	CASSGGSSYNSPLHF
TRBV13	TRBJ1-1	CASSFGGYTEAFF
TRBV24-1	TRBJ2-1	CATSDSGGGNEQFF
TRBV15	TRBJ1-2	CATSRDRGRYGYTF
TRBV5-1	TRBJ1-6	CASSLAGNSPLHF
TRBV29-1	TRBJ1-6	CSAGTGGVGSPLHF
TRBV11-2	TRBJ1-6	CASSLEGARNSPLHF
TRBV4-2	TRBJ2-3	CASSQSLRGGTDTQYF
TRBV11-2	TRBJ1-6	CASRSGGAPLHF
TRBV6-7	TRBJ1-1	CASTQRDSHSGTEAFF
TRBV24-1	TRBJ1-1	CATSRGQGTEAFF
TRBV7-9	TRBJ2-2	CASSSGGARGTGELFF
TRBV7-9	TRBJ2-5	CASSLGLAEETQYF
TRBV5-1	TRBJ2-7	CASSPLNRPYEQYF
TRBV28	TRBJ1-6	CASSSSGGAGSPLHF
TRBV6-5	TRBJ1-5	CASMGAGNQPQHF
TRBV18	TRBJ1-5	CASSRGQGVGFHQPQHF
TRBV21-1	TRBJ1-6	CASSKGGGPMARNSPLHF
TRBV10-3	TRBJ1-1	CAISESGGENTEAFF
TRBV20-1	TRBJ2-7	CSASSLSRASYEQYF
TRBV5-1	TRBJ2-2	CASSRYLGQANTGELFF
TRBV4-1	TRBJ2-7	CASSQGAGGQPSYEQYF
TRBV5-1	TRBJ1-1	CASSLEQGTEAFF
TRBV7-2	TRBJ1-1	CASSLWGPGGRAEAFF
TRBV4-1	TRBJ2-4	CASSQPHRQVNLAKNIQYF
TRBV7-2	TRBJ1-3	CASSSSPRNTIYF
TRBV18	TRBJ1-2	CASSPLQGLYGYTF
TRBV18	TRBJ1-5	CASSPGQNQPQHF
TRBV30	TRBJ2-6	CAWTERSGANVLTF
TRBV19	TRBJ1-4	CASSIRGAGEKLFF
TRBV6-5	TRBJ2-4	CASTDGRGGYF